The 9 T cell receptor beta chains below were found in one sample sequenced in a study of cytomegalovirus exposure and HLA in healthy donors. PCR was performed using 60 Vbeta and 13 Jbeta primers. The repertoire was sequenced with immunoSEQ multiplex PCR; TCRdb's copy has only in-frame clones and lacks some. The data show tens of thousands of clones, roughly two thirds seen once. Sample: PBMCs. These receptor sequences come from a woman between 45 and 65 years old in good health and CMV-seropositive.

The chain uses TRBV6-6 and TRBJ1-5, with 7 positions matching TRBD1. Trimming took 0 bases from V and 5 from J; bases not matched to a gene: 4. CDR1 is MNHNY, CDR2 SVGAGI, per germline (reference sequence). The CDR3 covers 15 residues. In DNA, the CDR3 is TGTGCCAGCAGTTACTCGCGGCAGGGGGATCAGCCCCAGCATTTT. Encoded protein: CASSYSRQGDQPQHF.

The CDR3 is CASRRGKGPLLPLHF. In nucleotides, the CDR3 is TGTGCCAGCAGGAGGGGGAAGGGACCTTTATTACCCCTCCACTTT. This chain uses TRBV27 with TRBJ1-6, with D maybe TRBD1 (6 bases). The V end was cut by 6 bases, the J end by 12 bases, with 21 bases between. The CDR3 runs to 15 residues. Germline CDR1 and CDR2: MNHEY and SMNVEV (reference sequence).

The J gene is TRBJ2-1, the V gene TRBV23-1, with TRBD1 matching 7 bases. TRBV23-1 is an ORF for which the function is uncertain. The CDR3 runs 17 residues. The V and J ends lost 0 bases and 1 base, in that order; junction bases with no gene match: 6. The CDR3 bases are TGCGCCAGCAGTCAATCTCTCTCGGGACAGTCCTACAATGAGCAGTTCTTC. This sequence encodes CASSQSLSGQSYNEQFF.

The CDR3 loop reads CASSPPDKSSYEQYV. CDR3 coding DNA: TGTGCCAGCAGTCCCCCGGACAAGAGCTCCTACGAGCAGTACGTC. The genes are TRBV28 and TRBJ2-7, with D possibly TRBD1 on 5 matching bases. Trimming took off 5 bases at V and 0 bases at J, with 14 bases between the two ends. Germline V lookup: CDR1 MDHEN, CDR2 SYDVKM. CDR3 length: 15 amino acids.

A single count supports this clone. The CDR3 coding sequence is TGTGCCAGCAGCGTAACTCCGTCCTACAATGAGCAGTTCTTC. It codes for CASSVTPSYNEQFF. The gene calls are TRBV9 and TRBJ2-1; D is unresolved. Trimming took off 1 base at V and 1 base at J, with 6 bases between the two ends. The CDR3 runs to 14 residues. In germline, CDR1 is SGDLS, CDR2 YYNGEE.

CDR3 coding DNA: TGCGCCAGCAGCTTGTTGCGGGGCTCAGATACGCAGTATTTT. Amino acids: CASSLLRGSDTQYF. The chain couples TRBV5-1 to TRBJ2-3; tentative D call: TRBD2 (6 bases). The CDR3 length is 14 residues. With 1 base removed from V and 4 bases from J, the gap between germline ends came to 10 bases. Germline loops: CDR1 SGHRS, CDR2 YFSETQ.

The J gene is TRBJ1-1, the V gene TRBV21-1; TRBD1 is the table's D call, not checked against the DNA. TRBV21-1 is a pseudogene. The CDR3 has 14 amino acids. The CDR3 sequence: CARISGAIPSRAFF. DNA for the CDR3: TGTGCCAGGATTTCAGGGGCGATTCCGTCCCGGGCTTTCTTT.

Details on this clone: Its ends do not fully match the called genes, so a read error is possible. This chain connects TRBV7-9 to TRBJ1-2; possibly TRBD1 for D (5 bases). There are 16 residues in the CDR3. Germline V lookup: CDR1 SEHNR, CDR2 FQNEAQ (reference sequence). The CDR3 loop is CSSSLGAGGTNYGYTF. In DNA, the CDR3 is TGTTCCAGCAGCTTAGGGGCCGGGGGAACTAACTATGGCTACACCTTC.

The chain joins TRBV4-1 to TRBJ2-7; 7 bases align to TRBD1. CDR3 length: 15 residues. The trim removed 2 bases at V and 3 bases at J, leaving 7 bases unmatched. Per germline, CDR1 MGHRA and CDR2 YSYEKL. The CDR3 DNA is TGCGCCAGCAGCCAACGGTGGGCAGGGGGCTACGAGCAGTACTTC. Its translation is CASSQRWAGGYEQYF.